Listed below are T cell receptor beta chains from one sample, sequenced in a study of blood T cells in healthy people across ages. TCRdb reanalysed the 5' RACE reads using MiXCR and keeps one entry per CDR3 protein. This sample has 650,000 to 1,000,000 distinct CDR3 sequences, with about 47% found just once. The sample comprised blood. Receptor source: a man older than 75 in good health. Both conserved end residues are part of each CDR3. A D gene is named only where the DNA matches it firmly. Some rows mark clone size as missing; the rest say once, few, many or name a class of expanded clone.

TRBV20-1,.,TRBJ2-7,TRBD2,CSAPSVEAGDYEQYF,TGCAGTGCGCCAAGTGTTGAAGCGGGAGATTACGAGCAGTACTTC
TRBV10-3,.,TRBJ2-1,TRBD2,CAISESSGRYNEQFF,TGTGCCATCAGTGAGTCGAGCGGGAGGTACAATGAGCAGTTCTTC
TRBV6-5,.,TRBJ2-1,.,CASTRGANTEQFF,TGTGCCAGCACCAGGGGGGCGAACACTGAGCAGTTCTTC
TRBV27,few,TRBJ2-3,.,CASSSPVTDTQYF,TGTGCCAGCAGCTCCCCAGTAACAGATACGCAGTATTTT
TRBV20-1,.,TRBJ2-7,TRBD2,CSAREGTSGTDSEQYF,TGCAGTGCTAGAGAAGGGACTAGCGGGACCGATAGCGAGCAGTACTTC
TRBV7-2,.,TRBJ2-1,.,CASSLVLGTQFF,TGTGCCAGCAGCTTAGTTCTAGGAACGCAGTTCTTC
TRBV24-1,.,TRBJ2-5,TRBD2,CATARSGSGNEQYF,TGTGCCACCGCACGAAGCGGGAGTGGGAATGAGCAGTACTTC
TRBV20-1,.,TRBJ2-1,.,CSARDGQGGHNEQFF,TGCAGTGCTAGAGATGGGCAGGGGGGCCACAATGAGCAGTTCTTC
TRBV6-6,.,TRBJ1-4,.,CASHGPRLQEKLFF,TGTGCCAGCCACGGCCCCAGGCTCCAAGAAAAACTGTTTTTT
TRBV12-3/TRBV12-4,.,TRBJ2-1,TRBD2,CASSLALGTRSSYNEQFF,TGTGCCAGCAGTTTAGCGCTCGGGACTAGGAGCTCCTACAATGAGCAGTTCTTC
TRBV9,.,TRBJ2-7,.,CASSPPGTHNEQYF,TGTGCCAGCAGTCCTCCCGGGACCCACAATGAGCAGTACTTC
TRBV7-6,many,TRBJ2-3,.,CASSLSAGTDTQYF,TGTGCCAGCAGCTTATCAGCGGGCACAGATACGCAGTATTTT
TRBV20-1,.,TRBJ2-1,.,CSARDTRDPKGSYNEQFF,TGCAGTGCTAGAGATACCCGGGACCCGAAGGGGTCCTACAATGAGCAGTTCTTC
TRBV20-1,.,TRBJ2-3,TRBD2,CSAGPPSGTADTQYF,TGCAGTGCTGGCCCCCCCAGCGGGACTGCCGATACGCAGTATTTT
TRBV27,.,TRBJ2-3,.,CASALYDADTQYF,TGTGCCAGCGCACTTTATGACGCAGATACGCAGTATTTT
TRBV20-1,.,TRBJ2-5,TRBD2,CSARVGEGIRTSGKETQYF,TGCAGTGCTAGAGTTGGGGAGGGGATAAGGACTAGCGGTAAAGAGACCCAGTACTTC
TRBV7-2,many,TRBJ2-1,TRBD2,CASSPYGLGGTNEQFF,TGTGCCAGCAGCCCCTACGGACTAGGAGGTACAAATGAGCAGTTCTTC
TRBV25-1,few,TRBJ2-3,TRBD1,CASSEAGTGSGDTQYF,TGTGCCAGCAGTGAAGCCGGGACAGGGTCCGGAGATACGCAGTATTTT
TRBV12-3/TRBV12-4,.,TRBJ2-2,TRBD1,CASSPRQGPRRTGELFF,TGTGCCAGCAGTCCCCGACAGGGACCGCGGAGAACCGGGGAGCTGTTTTTT
TRBV21-1,.,TRBJ2-6,.,CASSLWNPGRHSGANVLTF,TGTGCCAGCAGCCTATGGAATCCGGGACGGCACTCTGGGGCCAACGTCCTGACTTTC
TRBV6-1,.,TRBJ1-5,.,CASSEARQGVSQPQHF,TGTGCCAGCAGTGAAGCGAGGCAGGGAGTAAGTCAGCCCCAGCATTTT
TRBV15,.,TRBJ2-3,.,CATSKYGSLTDAQYF,TGTGCCACCAGCAAATACGGGAGCCTCACAGATGCGCAGTATTTT
TRBV12-3/TRBV12-4,.,TRBJ2-7,.,CASGHHRREQYF,TGTGCCAGCGGACACCATCGCCGCGAGCAGTACTTC
TRBV9,.,TRBJ2-1,TRBD2,CASGGSGEYNEQFF,TGTGCCAGCGGCGGTAGCGGGGAATACAATGAGCAGTTCTTC
TRBV29-1,many,TRBJ2-5,.,CSAASGVRGTQYF,TGCAGCGCAGCCTCGGGGGTTAGGGGGACCCAGTACTTC
TRBV7-9,.,TRBJ2-1,.,CASSRLRGSYNEQFF,TGTGCCAGCAGCCGGCTCCGGGGCTCCTACAATGAGCAGTTCTTC
TRBV6-2/TRBV6-3,.,TRBJ2-1,.,CASSFVAYNEQFF,TGTGCCAGCAGTTTCGTGGCGTACAATGAGCAGTTCTTC
TRBV7-2,few,TRBJ2-3,.,CASSLVSGYVYTDTQYF,TGTGCCAGCAGCTTGGTCAGTGGCTACGTCTACACAGATACGCAGTATTTT
TRBV7-2,many,TRBJ2-7,TRBD1,CASSLAVGGQGRTYEQYF,TGTGCCAGCAGCTTAGCTGTCGGCGGACAGGGAAGAACCTACGAGCAGTACTTC
TRBV20-1,.,TRBJ2-5,TRBD2,CSAFQRGPQETQYF,TGCAGTGCTTTCCAGCGGGGCCCACAAGAGACCCAGTACTTC
TRBV10-1,.,TRBJ2-5,TRBD1,CASGDRVGETQYF,TGCGCCAGCGGGGACAGGGTCGGAGAGACCCAGTACTTC
TRBV7-2,many,TRBJ2-1,TRBD2,CASSLTSGRKHEQFF,TGTGCCAGCAGCTTAACTAGCGGGAGGAAGCATGAGCAGTTCTTC
TRBV11-2,few,TRBJ2-7,TRBD2,CASSGQLAGYVEQYF,TGTGCCAGCAGCGGCCAACTAGCGGGATACGTCGAGCAGTACTTC
TRBV20-1,few,TRBJ1-2,.,CSARGEVNYGYTF,TGCAGTGCTAGAGGAGAAGTTAACTATGGCTACACCTTC
TRBV7-2,many,TRBJ2-5,TRBD2,CASSSHTSGKWETQYF,TGTGCCAGCAGCTCGCATACTAGCGGGAAGTGGGAGACCCAGTACTTC
TRBV9,.,TRBJ2-7,TRBD2,CASSVDSAGELGEQYF,TGTGCCAGCAGCGTAGATTCAGCGGGAGAACTGGGCGAGCAGTACTTC
TRBV15,.,TRBJ2-3,TRBD2,CATSRDGLAGFTQYF,TGTGCCACCAGCAGAGATGGACTAGCGGGGTTTACGCAGTATTTT
TRBV7-9,.,TRBJ1-1,.,CASSLPTRGTEAFF,TGTGCCAGCAGCTTACCAACCAGGGGCACTGAAGCTTTCTTT
TRBV5-4,.,TRBJ2-6,.,CASSLDSPGGANVPTF,TGTGCCAGCAGCTTGGACAGTCCGGGCGGGGCCAACGTCCCGACTTTC
TRBV5-1,.,TRBJ2-5,TRBD1,CASSPRGPLGGKETQYF,TGCGCCAGCAGCCCAAGGGGTCCTTTAGGGGGCAAAGAGACCCAGTACTTC
TRBV27,few,TRBJ1-1,.,CASSFGGGTEAFF,TGTGCCAGCAGTTTTGGGGGGGGCACTGAAGCTTTCTTT
TRBV29-1,.,TRBJ2-7,TRBD2,CGVQNRREGEQYF,TGCGGCGTCCAAAACCGGCGGGAGGGCGAGCAGTACTTC
TRBV11-2,.,TRBJ2-7,TRBD2,CASSLLGQTGTSGRSSYNEQYF,TGTGCCAGCAGCTTACTGGGGCAAACCGGGACTAGCGGGAGGAGTTCCTACAATGAGCAGTACTTC
TRBV2,many,TRBJ2-7,TRBD2,CASTPPVAGGGLDEQYF,TGTGCCAGCACTCCCCCGGTAGCGGGAGGAGGGTTGGACGAGCAGTACTTC
TRBV15,once,TRBJ1-4,.,CATSTTDSSIEKLFF,TGTGCCACCTCGACTACTGACTCGAGTATTGAAAAACTGTTTTTT
TRBV14,.,TRBJ2-3,TRBD2,CASGPPASGNPDTQYF,TGTGCCAGCGGCCCCCCGGCTAGCGGGAATCCAGATACGCAGTATTTT
TRBV20-1,many,TRBJ2-5,TRBD2,CSAIAGVGETQYF,TGCAGTGCTATAGCGGGAGTAGGAGAGACCCAGTACTTC
TRBV30,.,TRBJ2-1,.,CAWSVANEQFF,TGTGCCTGGAGTGTAGCTAATGAGCAGTTCTTC
TRBV27,.,TRBJ2-3,.,CATTTVGDTQYF,TGTGCCACCACTACCGTGGGAGATACGCAGTATTTT
TRBV11-3,.,TRBJ1-2,.,CASSLGRVKHGYTF,TGTGCCAGCAGCTTAGGACGGGTAAAACATGGCTACACCTTC
TRBV5-1,.,TRBJ2-4,.,CASSSQGSQNIQYF,TGCGCCAGCAGCTCCCAGGGGTCCCAAAACATTCAGTACTTC
TRBV28,.,TRBJ2-7,TRBD1,CASRATGVTYEQYF,TGTGCCAGCAGGGCGACAGGGGTAACCTACGAGCAGTACTTC
TRBV4-3,.,TRBJ1-2,.,CASSQAWRVLYGYTF,TGCGCCAGCAGCCAAGCATGGAGGGTTTTGTATGGCTACACCTTC
TRBV2,.,TRBJ1-2,.,CALEHGYGYTF,TGTGCCCTAGAGCACGGCTATGGCTACACCTTC
TRBV20-1,.,TRBJ1-2,.,CSASQGLAYGYTF,TGCAGTGCTAGCCAGGGGCTTGCCTATGGCTACACCTTC
TRBV4-1,.,TRBJ1-2,.,CASSQLRAGHGYTF,TGCGCCAGCAGCCAACTACGGGCCGGCCATGGCTACACCTTC
TRBV3-1,few,TRBJ1-5,.,CASSPRPTGQPQHF,TGTGCCAGCAGCCCCCGGCCCACTGGTCAGCCCCAGCATTTT
TRBV2,.,TRBJ2-7,.,CASTIWGERYEQYF,TGTGCCAGCACGATATGGGGGGAGCGGTACGAGCAGTACTTC
TRBV29-1,.,TRBJ2-3,TRBD2,CTSSGLAGFTDTQYF,TGCACCTCAAGCGGACTAGCGGGATTCACAGATACACAGTATTTT